The clone carrying this T cell receptor (beta chain) appeared a few times. Antigen unknown. Those donating, healthy Caucasian individuals from Russia, were aged roughly 6 to 100. The sample comes from a study of blood T cells in healthy people across ages. Study-wide points: There were more naive CD4+ cells and higher diversity in long-lived donors than in aged donors.

The use of a sample-barcoded 5' primer and a J-beta primer mix characterized a second PCR of about 7 to 12 cycles. TCRdb recomputed calls from the 5' RACE reads with MiXCR, one row per CDR3 protein. The sample consists of approximately 600,000 distinct CDR3 sequences, roughly three fifths of them appearing once. The CDR3 totals 15 residues. Per the germline V gene, CDR1 is SGHDN and CDR2 is FVKESK. V dropped 6 bases and J dropped 5; count of bases not matched to a gene: 7. Sequenced: blood. The chain links TRBV14 to TRBJ2-5, with 12 bases fitting TRBD2. The source of this sequence is a man aged 60 to 69 in good health. CDR3 sequence: CASSQTSGGAETQYF. Here the CDR3 DNA reads TGTGCCAGCAGTCAGACTAGCGGGGGAGCGGAGACCCAGTACTTC.